This T cell receptor beta chain was captured by sequencing in a study of PD-1 blockade in classical Hodgkin lymphoma. Generated by immunoSEQ multiplex PCR, the TCRdb table keeps only in-frame clones and is missing some. The repertoire consists of some 62,000 clones, with about 91% occurring once and the leading ten covering around an eighth. The patients all showed relapse after autologous stem cell transplantation, while their brentuximab vedotin exposure varied. V gave up 6 bases and J gave up 1 base, with 15 bases separating them. The CDR3 extends over 15 amino acids. Germline V lookup: CDR1 SGDLS, CDR2 YYNGEE. General study findings and limits: Newly diagnosed patients had baseline TCR diversity that was reportedly lower than that of healthy donors. Before treatment, complete responders showed about the same diversity as newly diagnosed patients. The authors excluded patients who started nivolumab under 1 year after ASCT.

A remark on this clone: Its antigen is currently unknown.

The receptor was isolated from a human donor with classical Hodgkin lymphoma. Sequences were derived from peripheral blood mononuclear cells (PBMCs), sampled at baseline. This chain uses TRBV9 with TRBJ2-3, with D hard to call. The CDR3 DNA reads TGTGCCAGCACTCTTCCAGCCGACGGCACAGATACGCAGTATTTT. It yields the protein CASTLPADGTDTQYF.